Presented here are 12 T cell receptor beta chains from one specimen sequenced in a study of molecular identifiers for immune sequencing clone quantification. TCRdb re-called the PCR reads through MiXCR, storing one row per CDR3 protein. The sample has tens of thousands of distinct CDR3 sequences; around 20% are singletons. Specimen: naive CD8+ T cells from blood, with Jurkat cell RNA spiked in. Specified subset: FACS-sorted CD8+CD4-CCR7+CD45RA+ naive T cells. All receptors come from a human donor in good health. Some libraries in this study had Jurkat cell RNA spiked in.

In its sample, this clonotype was seen many times. This chain connects TRBV9 to TRBJ2-7; TRBD2 is a possible D gene (5 bases). Germline CDR1 SGDLS, CDR2 YYNGEE. V lost 4 bases and J 5 bases, leaving 25 bases between the germline ends. CDR3 length equals 17 residues. The CDR3 sequence is CASSQKSLEAFGHEQYF. CDR3 DNA sequence: TGTGCCAGCAGCCAAAAATCACTAGAAGCATTTGGGCACGAGCAGTACTTC. Full variable domain (rest looked up from reference TRBV9 and TRBJ2-7): DSGVTQTPKHLITATGQRVTLRCSPRSGDLSVYWYQQSLDQGLQFLIQYYNGEERAKGNILERFSAQQFPDLHSELNLSSLELGDSALYFCASSQKSLEAFGHEQYFGPGTRLTVT.

In its sample, this clonotype was seen many times. The V gene is TRBV24-1, the J gene TRBJ2-1; the D is unclear. The CDR3 has 12 amino acids. V was pared by 0 bases and J by 7 bases, with 3 bases between. Germline V gives CDR1 KGHDR, CDR2 SFDVKD. The CDR3: CATSDLSNEQFF. The CDR3 DNA sequence: TGTGCCACCAGTGATTTGTCGAATGAGCAGTTCTTC.

This clonotype was seen at least ten times. This chain joins TRBV6-2 or TRBV6-3 and TRBJ2-2; D remains ambiguous. V was clipped by 0 bases and J by 2 bases, with 10 bases between them. Germline CDR1 MNHEY, CDR2 SVGEGT. The CDR3 extends over 16 amino acids. The CDR3 DNA reads as TGTGCCAGCAGTTACTCGATGACCTTAAACACCGGGGAGCTGTTTTTT. It encodes CASSYSMTLNTGELFF.

This clonotype was seen ten or more times. The V gene is TRBV15, the J gene TRBJ2-6, with 7 bases fitting TRBD1. V was pared by 1 base and J by 0 bases, with 9 bases of the junction left unmatched. This CDR3 is 19 amino acids long. From germline, CDR1 is LNHNV and CDR2 YYDKDF (reference sequence). The CDR3 region is CATSRGPRDSGSGANVLTF. The CDR3, as DNA: TGTGCCACCAGCAGAGGACCCCGGGACAGTGGCTCTGGGGCCAACGTCCTGACTTTC.

Details on this clonotype: The junction shows a germline mismatch at one end, possibly a read error. V usage is TRBV11-2 and J usage is TRBJ2-3, with D possibly matching TRBD2 (6 bases). The CDR3 is 13 residues long. Germline V CDR1 and CDR2: SGHAT, FQNNGV. The CDR3 loop reads CANSLVGDWGLYF. The CDR3 region has the DNA TGTGCCAACAGCTTAGTAGGGGACTGGGGTCTGTATTTT.

In regard to this clonotype: This may be a read error, as it is one base from a much larger clone. The V call is TRBV20-1, the J call TRBJ2-5, with unresolved D. Germline CDR1 and CDR2: DFQATT and SNEGSKA (reference sequence). This CDR3 spans 13 amino acids. The ends were cut back, 4 bases at V and 0 bases at J, with 9 bases in the middle. The CDR3 reads CSATSEYQETQYF. CDR3 in DNA: TGCAGTGCTACGTCGGAGTACCAAGAGACCCAGTACTTC.

A note on this clonotype: This could be a read error, since a much larger clone is one nucleotide away. The CDR3 DNA reads as TGTGCCAGCAGCGTAGGCGAACCCCCCTGTGAGCAGTTCTTC. As protein: CASSVGEPPCEQFF. The chain has TRBV9 and TRBJ2-1; D unclear. Between the trimmed V and J ends, which lost 0 bases and 9 bases, there was a span of 13 bases. This CDR3 contains 14 residues. Germline V CDR1 and CDR2: SGDLS, YYNGEE. The full variable domain, rest sourced from reference TRBV9 and TRBJ2-1, is DSGVTQTPKHLITATGQRVTLRCSPRSGDLSVYWYQQSLDQGLQFLIQYYNGEERAKGNILERFSAQQFPDLHSELNLSSLELGDSALYFCASSVGEPPCEQFFGPGTRLTVL.

With respect to this clonotype: The conserved phenylalanine or tryptophan is not found at the CDR3 terminus, so this likely reflects a read error. This chain uses TRBV27 with TRBJ2-7; either TRBD1 or TRBD2 may fit D (5 bases each). Germline values: CDR1 MNHEY, CDR2 SMNVEV (reference sequence). Trimming pared 1 base from V and 2 bases from J, leaving 9 bases between. The CDR3 contains 14 residues. The CDR3: CASSLLGPTYEQYL. The CDR3 bases are TGTGCCAGCAGTTTATTGGGACCCACCTACGAGCAGTACCTC.

This clonotype was counted at least ten times. CDR3 sequence: CASRADLAGLNYEQYF. CDR3 sequence (DNA): TGTGCCAGTCGAGCCGATTTGGCGGGACTCAACTACGAGCAGTACTTC. V and J are TRBV27 and TRBJ2-7; a possible D gene is TRBD2 (6 bases). CDR3 length equals 16 residues. CDR1 and CDR2 from the germline V gene are MNHEY and SMNVEV (reference sequence). Trimming shortened V by 9 bases and J by 3 bases, and 24 bases separated the two germline ends.

This clonotype was observed at least ten times. This chain uses TRBV24-1 with TRBJ1-2; possibly TRBD1 for D (6 bases). V was shortened by 3 bases and J by 3 bases, with 10 bases between the two germline ends. In germline, CDR1 is KGHDR, CDR2 SFDVKD. This CDR3 region has 14 residues. The CDR3 loop is CATSDPTGYYGYTF. CDR3 in DNA: TGTGCCACCAGTGATCCCACAGGGTACTATGGCTACACCTTC.

This clonotype occurred many times. The chain combines TRBV5-6 with TRBJ1-2; D is ambiguous. The CDR3 extends over 13 amino acids. V lost 0 bases and J lost 5, with 8 bases in between. CDR1 is SGHDT and CDR2 is YYEEEE in the germline V gene. CDR3 region: CASSLEGGYGYTF. CDR3 bases: TGTGCCAGCAGCTTGGAGGGCGGTTATGGCTACACCTTC.

This clonotype appeared many times. V gene TRBV12-3 or TRBV12-4 combines with J gene TRBJ2-2; 11 bases map to TRBD2. The trim removed 6 bases at V and 1 base at J, leaving 1 base unmatched. This CDR3 comprises 15 residues. The CDR3 is CASSGTSGNTGELFF. DNA for the CDR3: TGTGCCAGCAGCGGGACTAGCGGGAACACCGGGGAGCTGTTTTTT.